A single TCR beta chain is shown here with its context. This clonotype appeared a few times. Its antigen specificity is not known. Within one base of it there is no much larger clone, and no base qualities were kept. Library generation was performed with multiplex PCR. Instrument used: Illumina HiSeq 4000. CDR3 regions were amplified by Arm-PCR with iRepertoire HTBI primers to construct TCR beta libraries. Before sequencing, the PCR products went through gel purification. In the source study's methods: Gene usage analysis of CDR3 amino acid clonotypes used the roughly 60 TRBV and 11 to 15 TRBJ segments found across samples. COPE and FqMerger were used to merge the filtered high-quality paired reads into contigs. BLAST was used to align contigs to IMGT TRBV, TRBD and TRBJ reference genes, and CDR3 was defined according to IMGT. Clonotypes above 0.1% frequency were classified as highly expanded clones. Shannon entropy served as the measure of repertoire diversity, while the Gini coefficient captured V-J evenness. A clonotype was considered public if more than one individual shared it. TCRdb trimmed public reads at Q25 via fastp, called clones via MiXCR and kept in-frame beta chains. Records with the same CDR3 protein are collapsed into one entry carrying the most frequent genes and DNA. TCRdb, rather than the study authors, made the V and J calls. This sample lists about 400,000 distinct CDR3 sequences; more than 20% were detected once. Under 25% of the sample belongs to the ten largest clones.

The data are from a study of regulatory T cells in long-lasting Graves disease (dated by TCRdb to about 2021). About the study as a whole: Persistent Graves' disease was defined as antithyroid drug treatment for over 5 years with persistently positive TSH receptor autoantibodies. A total of some 35 samples underwent TCR sequencing, from about 13 patients with persistent Graves' disease and some 20 patients with newly diagnosed Graves' disease. Peripheral blood TCR sequencing and RNA sequencing compared persistent Graves' disease patients with newly diagnosed Graves' disease patients. On average, persistent Graves' disease patients in the clinical cohort had been on antithyroid drugs for around ten years. The study was conducted in China and was registered as a clinical trial.

The sample's time point label is to be understood as: persistent/refractory GD, antithyroid drugs over 5 years with positive TRAb. For both TCR sequencing and RNA sequencing, RNA was extracted from PBMCs in TRIzol. The diagnosis of Graves' disease was made according to American Thyroid Association guidelines. The patients came from an endocrinology department in Xi'an, China. Each patient gave approximately 9 milliliters of peripheral blood, collected in an EDTA anticoagulant tube. Ficoll Paque Plus density gradient separation was used to isolate PBMCs, and no further T cell sorting was done. RNA quality was checked with an Agilent 2100 Bioanalyzer and agarose gel, and concentration with a NanoDrop 2000. The junction shows trimming of 9 bases on V and 1 base on J, plus 10 bases between the germline ends. Taken from the germline V gene, the CDR1 and CDR2 loops are ENHRY and SYGVKD. The CDR3 holds 13 amino acids from the cysteine to the phenylalanine. Only the CDR3 portion is preserved as DNA: 39 bases, with reading frame beginning at the first base.

Here is what the overall study found, with its caveats: Preferential use of TRBV28, TRBJ1-2 and TRBJ2-5 was observed in persistent disease, whereas TRBV20-1 and TRBJ2-1 were favored in newly diagnosed disease. Compared with newly diagnosed patients, persistent Graves' disease patients had lower TCR Shannon entropy and fewer highly expanded clones, which suggests clonal expansion. A larger number of public clonotypes was shared among persistent patients (more than 2,500) than among newly diagnosed patients (roughly 970). The authors noted that the small sample size was a limitation that may lower accuracy. Sequencing and analysis were restricted to the TCR beta chain. Because the primary lesion, thyroid tissue, could not be accessed, the study looked at peripheral blood alone.

This material consisted of peripheral blood mononuclear cells (PBMCs), taken when the disease was refractory, from a patient treated with antithyroid drugs. The sequence is built from TRBV10-3 and TRBJ1-5; the D gene cannot be named for sure. This sequence was found in a female donor with Graves disease. The DNA sequence is TGTGCCATTTCCGACTCCAGCAATCAGCCCCAGCATTTT. Translated, it gives CAISDSSNQPQHF.